What follows are 12 T cell receptor beta chains derived from one specimen sequenced in a study of blood T cell repertoires in COVID-19. Only in-frame clones appear in the TCRdb table, and some are missing; sequencing was by immunoSEQ multiplex PCR. Here the sample spans fewer than 80,000 clones, about nine tenths being singletons. The sequencing input was peripheral blood. All receptors derive from a human donor in a cohort sampled during active COVID-19.

The CDR3 sequence: CASSLNGGAPDTQYF. Here the CDR3 DNA reads TGTGCCAGCAGCTTGAACGGGGGGGCCCCAGATACGCAGTATTTT. The genes are TRBV5-4 and TRBJ2-3; 8 bases are shared with TRBD2. CDR1 and CDR2 from the germline V gene are SGHNT and YYREEE (reference sequence). The trim removed 1 base at V and 4 bases at J, leaving 5 bases unmatched. This CDR3 spans 15 amino acids.

J is TRBJ1-1 and V is TRBV4-3, with D unclear. Trimming cost V 1 base and J 4 bases, with 10 bases left between them. The CDR3 sequence is 14 residues long. From germline, CDR1 is LGHNA and CDR2 YSLEER. The CDR3 reads CASSQVHGSTEAFF. The CDR3 DNA reads TGCGCCAGCAGCCAAGTGCACGGGTCCACTGAAGCTTTCTTT.

This chain links TRBV4-1 with TRBJ1-2; D unclear. CDR3 length: 14 residues. Germline V gene sequence: CDR1 MGHRA, CDR2 YSYEKL. Trimming cost V 0 bases and J 4 bases, with 9 bases left between them. CDR3 residues: CASSQDLAAYGYTF. DNA for the CDR3: TGCGCCAGCAGCCAAGATCTAGCGGCCTATGGCTACACCTTC.

This chain links TRBV6-5 with TRBJ2-7; no clear D. V lost 5 bases and J lost 0, with 14 bases in between. The CDR3 spans 15 residues. Germline V gene lookup returns CDR1 MNHEY and CDR2 SVGAGI. The CDR3 is CASSTQRHPSYEQYF. The CDR3 DNA is TGTGCCAGCAGTACCCAAAGACATCCCTCCTACGAGCAGTACTTC.

The CDR3 loop reads CASNRAGFSSYNEQFF. CDR3 coding DNA: TGTGCCAGCAACAGGGCAGGGTTCAGCTCCTACAATGAGCAGTTCTTC. V usage is TRBV3-1 (or the pseudogene TRBV3-2) and J usage is TRBJ2-1; TRBD1 is a possible D gene (6 bases). The CDR3 length is 16 residues. V lost 7 bases to trimming and J lost 0 bases, with 16 bases between them. Germline V gene sequence: CDR1 LGHDT, CDR2 YNNKEL (reference sequence).

In its sample, this clone was seen once. The chain carries TRBV19 and TRBJ2-7, with D perhaps matching TRBD2 (5 bases). V lost 8 bases and J lost 1, with 18 bases in between. Germline values: CDR1 LNHDA, CDR2 SQIVND (reference sequence). This CDR3 has 15 amino acids. CDR3 DNA: TGTGCCAGTTCCTGGAGCGGCGGAGATTCCTACGAGCAGTACTTC. Amino acid sequence: CASSWSGGDSYEQYF. Full variable domain (missing parts from reference TRBV19 and TRBJ2-7): DGGITQSPKYLFRKEGQNVTLSCEQNLNHDAMYWYRQDPGQGLRLIYYSQIVNDFQKGDIAEGYSVSREKKESFPLTVTSAQKNPTAFYLCASSWSGGDSYEQYFGPGTRLTVT.

The chain couples TRBV30 to TRBJ2-5; TRBD2 might be the D (5 bases). The CDR3 runs to 14 residues. Between the trimmed V and J ends, which lost 5 bases and 4 bases, there was a span of 17 bases. From germline, CDR1 is GTSNPN and CDR2 SVGIG (reference sequence). This CDR3 is CAWERTHRGETQYF. The CDR3 bases are TGTGCCTGGGAACGGACCCACCGGGGAGAGACCCAGTACTTC.

V gene TRBV9 combines with J gene TRBJ1-2; 9 bases agree with TRBD1. Germline CDR1 SGDLS, CDR2 YYNGEE. The CDR3 covers 17 residues. Trimming at V came to 0 bases and at J to 4 bases, leaving 10 bases not matched to a gene. Here the CDR3 reads CASSVATGTGNVYGYTF. CDR3 nucleotides: TGTGCCAGCAGCGTAGCCACCGGGACAGGGAACGTCTATGGCTACACCTTC.

The rearrangement links TRBV29-1 to TRBJ2-3; maybe TRBD1 (5 bases). The V and J ends lost 1 base and 5 bases respectively, with 10 bases between them. Germline CDR1 reads SQVTM; CDR2 reads ANQGSEA. CDR3 size: 13 residues. The CDR3 sequence: CSVEVAGQDTQYF. The CDR3, as DNA: TGCAGCGTTGAAGTAGCTGGACAAGATACGCAGTATTTT.

The chain is built from TRBV27 and TRBJ1-4, with a weak D call TRBD1 (6 bases). With 3 bases removed from V and 3 bases from J, the gap between germline ends came to 11 bases. The CDR3 contains 15 residues. Looked up from germline, CDR1 is MNHEY and CDR2 is SMNVEV (reference sequence). This CDR3 is CASSLLGAANEKLFF. For the CDR3, the DNA is TGTGCCAGCAGTTTGTTGGGGGCAGCTAATGAAAAACTGTTTTTT.

V is TRBV9 and J is TRBJ2-3, with 10 bases that match TRBD2. V trimming: 7 bases; J trimming: 4 bases; junction bases outside the gene matches: 6. CDR3 length: 14 residues. Germline-derived CDR1 and CDR2 are SGDLS and YYNGEE. CDR3 nucleotides: TGTGCCAGCCAAGCGGGAGGGTGGGCAGATACGCAGTATTTT. As protein: CASQAGGWADTQYF. Full variable domain (outside the CDR3, taken from reference TRBV9 and TRBJ2-3): DSGVTQTPKHLITATGQRVTLRCSPRSGDLSVYWYQQSLDQGLQFLIQYYNGEERAKGNILERFSAQQFPDLHSELNLSSLELGDSALYFCASQAGGWADTQYFGPGTRLTVL.

DNA of the CDR3: TGCAGCTGCCGAAGGGGGAATAATGAAAAACTGTTTTTT. Its protein is CSCRRGNNEKLFF. The V call is TRBV29-1, the J call TRBJ1-4; perhaps TRBD1 as D (6 bases). The CDR3 runs to 13 residues. CDR1 is SQVTM, CDR2 ANQGSEA, per germline. V dropped 8 bases and J dropped 4 bases, with 14 bases sitting between them.